This is a list of T cell receptor beta chains from one sample in a study of cytomegalovirus exposure and HLA in healthy donors. Method: immunoSEQ multiplex PCR; TCRdb's copy keeps in-frame clones and lacks some. The sample gives approximately 140,000 clones, about 76% of which show up once; approximately 3% is in the top ten. Sequencing was performed on PBMCs. The receptors were sampled from a female donor in good health and CMV-seronegative. The CDR3 runs from the conserved cysteine through the conserved F or W. A D gene is named only where the DNA matches it firmly. Size values are once, few and many counts, or a class for expanded clones, and some rows have none.

clone size | CDR3 length | D gene | J gene | V gene | CDR3 DNA | CDR3 protein
few | 12 | TRBD1 | TRBJ1-3 | TRBV2 | TGTGCCAGCCCGGGACAGGGAAACACCATATATTTT | CASPGQGNTIYF
. | 15 | TRBD2 | TRBJ2-1 | TRBV7-7 | TGTGCTAGCAGCCCCAGGACTAGCGGGTACAATGAGCAGTTCTTC | CASSPRTSGYNEQFF
. | 18 | . | TRBJ2-1 | TRBV7-2 | TGTGCCAGCAGCCTAACTGGATGGGGCTTAAGCTCCTACAATGAGCAGTTCTTC | CASSLTGWGLSSYNEQFF
. | 14 | . | TRBJ1-3 | TRBV5-1 | TGCGCCAGCAGCTTGGGTAGCTCTGGAAACACCATATATTTT | CASSLGSSGNTIYF
. | 14 | TRBD1 | TRBJ1-6 | TRBV4-3 | TGCGCCAGCAGCAAGGGACAGACGAATTCACCCCTCCACTTT | CASSKGQTNSPLHF
. | 14 | TRBD1 | TRBJ1-2 | TRBV6-6 | TGTGCCACCAAGACCAAGGGGGCTTATTATGGCTACACCTTC | CATKTKGAYYGYTF
once | 14 | TRBD1 | TRBJ1-2 | TRBV7-2 | TGTGCCAGCAGCCCGGGACAGGTGAACTATGGCTACACCTTC | CASSPGQVNYGYTF
. | 12 | . | TRBJ1-2 | TRBV11-3 | TGTGCCAGCAGCCCGGGAGGCTATGGCTACACCTTC | CASSPGGYGYTF
few | 14 | TRBD1 | TRBJ1-5 | TRBV2 | TGTGCCAGCCGCGACAGGGGTGGCAATCAGCCCCAGCATTTT | CASRDRGGNQPQHF
. | 14 | . | TRBJ2-2 | TRBV4-1 | TGCGCCAGCAGCCACAGGGGAGACACCGGGGAGCTGTTTTTT | CASSHRGDTGELFF
. | 17 | TRBD2 | TRBJ2-1 | TRBV11-3 | TGTGCCAGCAGCTCGAGGACTAGCGGGGGGGCGGCCAATGAGCAGTTCTTC | CASSSRTSGGAANEQFF
. | 15 | . | TRBJ2-1 | TRBV9 | TGTGCCAGCAGCCCGGACAGCAACTACCTCAATGAGCAGTTCTTC | CASSPDSNYLNEQFF
. | 14 | . | TRBJ1-1 | TRBV10-3 | TGTGCCATCTCTGCGGGGGACCTGAACACTGAAGCTTTCTTT | CAISAGDLNTEAFF
. | 15 | . | TRBJ1-1 | TRBV6-5 | TGTGCCAGCAGTTACTCGAAACAGGCCGCCACTGAAGCTTTCTTT | CASSYSKQAATEAFF
. | 14 | . | TRBJ2-4 | TRBV30 | TGTGCCTGGAGTGTACAGGGGGGGGAGGACATTCAGTACTTC | CAWSVQGGEDIQYF
. | 13 | . | TRBJ2-3 | TRBV12-5 | TGTGCTAGTGGCCAGGCAGGGGTGGATACGCAGTATTTT | CASGQAGVDTQYF
few | 13 | . | TRBJ1-1 | TRBV5-1 | TGCGCCAGCAGCTCGGGGAGAAACACTGAAGCTTTCTTT | CASSSGRNTEAFF
once | 15 | TRBD2 | TRBJ2-7 | TRBV7-2 | TGTGCCAGCAGCTCTCCGGGGCTAGCGGGAGGCGAGCAGTACTTC | CASSSPGLAGGEQYF
. | 15 | TRBD1 | TRBJ1-2 | TRBV28 | TGTGCCAGCAGCCCCCCCGGGGACAGATGGTATGGCTACACCTTC | CASSPPGDRWYGYTF
. | 13 | . | TRBJ2-7 | TRBV7-6 | TGTGCCAGCAGCTTATCGTCTTCCTACGAGCAGTACTTC | CASSLSSSYEQYF
. | 14 | TRBD2 | TRBJ2-5 | TRBV30 | TGTGCCTGGGCACCTAGCGGGAGTGTAGAGACCCAGTACTTC | CAWAPSGSVETQYF
. | 14 | . | TRBJ2-2 | TRBV9 | TGTGCCAGCAGCGTAGTCCGGAACACCGGGGAGCTGTTTTTT | CASSVVRNTGELFF
. | 13 | . | TRBJ2-5 | TRBV10-3 | TGTGCCATCCAACCCGGGGGCCAAGAGACCCAGTACTTC | CAIQPGGQETQYF
. | 15 | . | TRBJ2-1 | TRBV11-3 | TGTGCCAGCAGCGCCCTCCTCGGGATTCCAAATGAGCAGTTCTTC | CASSALLGIPNEQFF
. | 16 | TRBD2 | TRBJ2-5 | TRBV6-6 | TGTGCCAGCAGTTCAACTAGCGGGGGGCCTCAAGAGACCCAGTACTTC | CASSSTSGGPQETQYF
few | 14 | . | TRBJ2-4 | TRBV7-2 | TGTGCCAGCAGCTTGTCCATAGCCAAAAACATTCAGTACTTC | CASSLSIAKNIQYF
. | 13 | . | TRBJ2-5 | TRBV28 | TGTGCCAGCAGACATGGACTTAAAGAGACCCAGTACTTC | CASRHGLKETQYF
. | 15 | TRBD1 | TRBJ2-5 | TRBV5-1 | TGCGCCAGCAGCTTCAGGGGGCGGAATGGGGAGACCCAGTACTTC | CASSFRGRNGETQYF
. | 15 | TRBD1 | TRBJ1-3 | TRBV19 | TGTGCCAGTAGTAGAACAGGGGGCACTGGAAACACCATATATTTT | CASSRTGGTGNTIYF
once | 16 | TRBD2 | TRBJ2-7 | TRBV14 | TGTGCCAGCAGCCGACTAGCGGGAGGGACCGGGTACGAGCAGTACTTC | CASSRLAGGTGYEQYF
once | 12 | . | TRBJ1-1 | TRBV9 | TGTGCCAGCAGCCTACCCTCACCTGAAGCTTTCTTT | CASSLPSPEAFF
. | 15 | TRBD1 | TRBJ2-1 | TRBV7-8 | TGTGCCAGCACCAAGACAGGGACCGCCTACAATGAGCAGTTCTTC | CASTKTGTAYNEQFF
. | 15 | . | TRBJ2-7 | TRBV5-6 | TGTGCCAGCAGCCCTCCGGCTGGGTCGTCTAGGGAGCAGTACTTC | CASSPPAGSSREQYF
. | 14 | . | TRBJ1-4 | TRBV30 | TGTGCCTGGAGAGGTAGGACGGGAACTGAAAAACTGTTTTTT | CAWRGRTGTEKLFF